This record covers a single TCR beta chain. CD45RO-negative, CCR7-selected cells formed the naive CD8 fraction, which excluded terminally differentiated effector memory CD45RA+ cells. The sample is drawn from a study of shared clonotypes between healthy human individuals. V was trimmed by 3 bases and J by 6 bases, leaving 14 bases between them. Germline values: CDR1 SQVTM, CDR2 ANQGSEA. The CDR3 is 14 amino acids. Several immunoSEQ plates held equal portions of the genomic DNA taken from each subset. Clones were read by immunoSEQ multiplex PCR, and TCRdb kept only the in-frame ones, dropping some. The sample contains more than 2 million clones, approximately 95% of which appear only once.

The TCR sequence derives from a man younger than 35 in good health. V is TRBV29-1 and J is TRBJ2-2, with unresolved D. The source material was naive CD8+ T cells sorted from blood. The CDR3 nucleotides are TGCAGCGTTGAGGAAACTTTCTCGCCCGGGGAGCTGTTTTTT. It is translated as CSVEETFSPGELFF.